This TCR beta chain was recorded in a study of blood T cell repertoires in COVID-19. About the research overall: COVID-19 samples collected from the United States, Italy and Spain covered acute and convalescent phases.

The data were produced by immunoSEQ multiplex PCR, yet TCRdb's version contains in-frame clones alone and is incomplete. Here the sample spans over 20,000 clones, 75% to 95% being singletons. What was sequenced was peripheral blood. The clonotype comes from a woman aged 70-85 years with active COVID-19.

The CDR3 region has the DNA TGTGCCAGCAGCTTTGGGACAGGGTTCTACGAGCAGTACTTC. It encodes CASSFGTGFYEQYF. The chain employs TRBV7-2 and TRBJ2-7; 9 positions match TRBD1. This CDR3 is 14 amino acids long. Germline-derived CDR1 and CDR2 are SGHTA and FQGNSA. V shed 3 bases, J shed 3 bases, and the junction held 3 bases outside the gene matches.